A single sample is the source of the 21 T cell receptor beta chains below, sequenced in a study of blood T cell repertoires in COVID-19. Produced via immunoSEQ multiplex PCR; TCRdb's table is partial and in-frame only. The repertoire holds about 300,000 clones, with roughly 91% as singletons. Sequenced material: peripheral blood. All receptors derive from a woman aged 25 to 39 with COVID-19, enrolled during active disease.

The J gene is TRBJ2-7, the V gene TRBV23-1; TRBD2 matches 7 bases. TRBV23-1 is placed among ORFs of uncertain function. The CDR3 contains 16 residues. The trim removed 0 bases at V and 6 bases at J, leaving 11 bases unmatched. CDR3 nucleotide sequence: TGCGCCAGCAGTCAATCAGGAAGGGAGGGAGTAGGCGAGCAGTACGTC. Protein product: CASSQSGREGVGEQYV.

The chain links TRBV2 to TRBJ2-1, with D possibly matching TRBD1 (6 bases). Germline CDR1 reads SNHLY; CDR2 reads FYNNEI. Trimming left V 4 bases short and J 5 bases short, with 15 bases between. This CDR3 has 15 residues. The CDR3 DNA is TGTGCCAGCAGTGGGTTGGGGGCCCCCCACAATGAGCAGTTCTTC. Its protein is CASSGLGAPHNEQFF.

This clone appeared once. CDR3 protein: CASRGVSDYGYTF. The CDR3 nucleotides are TGTGCCAGTCGGGGGGTATCCGACTATGGCTACACCTTC. The V call is TRBV7-9, the J call TRBJ1-2; a possible D gene is TRBD1 (5 bases). Germline lookup yields CDR1 SEHNR and CDR2 FQNEAQ (reference sequence). Trimming pared 9 bases from V and 3 bases from J, leaving 14 bases between. The CDR3 has 13 residues.

The V call is TRBV19, the J call TRBJ2-2, with TRBD2 matching over 11 bases. The CDR3 is 17 amino acids. Trimming took 5 bases from V and 6 from J; bases not matched to a gene: 11. Per the germline V gene, CDR1 is LNHDA and CDR2 is SQIVND (reference sequence). CDR3 region: CASSRPNSGGASGELFF. In DNA form, the CDR3 reads TGTGCCAGTAGTCGACCTAATAGCGGGGGGGCCTCCGGGGAGCTGTTTTTT.

The chain links TRBV7-2 to TRBJ1-2; no clear D gene. CDR1 SGHTA and CDR2 FQGNSA come from the germline V gene. The CDR3 totals 13 residues. V dropped 2 bases and J dropped 2 bases, with 6 bases sitting between them. The CDR3 bases are TGTGCCAGCAGCTTACAGAAGAACTATGGCTACACCTTC. Its translation: CASSLQKNYGYTF.

The genes are TRBV21-1 and TRBJ2-3; no check of the table's D call, TRBD1, against the DNA was made. TRBV21-1 is designated a pseudogene. The CDR3 runs 14 residues. CDR3 region: CASSKGRTGDTQYF. The CDR3 nucleotides read TGTGCCAGCAGCAAAGGGAGGACAGGGGATACGCAGTATTTT.

A few counts support this clone. The chain has TRBV5-1 and TRBJ1-4; the match to TRBD1 covers 8 bases. This CDR3 has 15 amino acids. CDR1 is SGHRS, CDR2 YFSETQ, per germline. V lost 4 bases and J lost 3; bases outside the gene matches: 5. The chain's CDR3 is CASSMTGAPNEKLFF. CDR3 in DNA: TGCGCCAGCAGCATGACAGGGGCGCCTAATGAAAAACTGTTTTTT. Using reference TRBV5-1 and TRBJ1-4 for the parts outside the CDR3, the full variable domain is KAGVTQTPRYLIKTRGQQVTLSCSPISGHRSVSWYQQTPGQGLQFLFEYFSETQRNKGNFPGRFSGRQFSNSRSEMNVSTLELGDSALYLCASSMTGAPNEKLFFGSGTQLSVL.

This clone showed up just once. V gene TRBV7-2 combines with J gene TRBJ2-7, with D possibly matching TRBD2 (6 bases). With 5 bases removed from V and 3 bases from J, the gap between germline ends came to 8 bases. Germline CDR1 SGHTA, CDR2 FQGNSA. The CDR3 is 12 amino acids. The CDR3 DNA sequence: TGTGCCAGCAGCCGACTAGGCTACGAGCAGTACGTC. Its translation: CASSRLGYEQYV.

CDR3 in amino acids: CASGNNSNQPQHF. The DNA of the CDR3 is TGTGCTAGTGGTAACAATAGCAATCAGCCCCAGCATTTT. The chain joins TRBV12-5 to TRBJ1-5, with unresolved D. There are 13 residues in the CDR3. Between the trimmed V and J ends, which lost 5 bases and 0 bases, there was a span of 5 bases. Germline V gives CDR1 LGHNT, CDR2 FRNRAP.

This clone was observed once. The chain employs TRBV7-3 and TRBJ1-2; 9 bases agree with TRBD1. V shed 3 bases, J shed 7 bases, and the junction held 3 bases outside the gene matches. Germline CDR1 reads SGHTA; CDR2 reads FQGTGA. The CDR3 has 13 amino acids. DNA for the CDR3: TGTGCCAGCAGCTTGGGACAGGGAACTGGCTACACCTTC. Translating gives CASSLGQGTGYTF.

This rearrangement joins TRBV6-4 to TRBJ2-1; D uncertain. V lost 0 bases, J lost 6 bases, and 9 bases lay in between. The CDR3 sequence is 14 residues long. The germline CDR1 and CDR2 sequences are MRHNA and SNTAGT. The CDR3 bases are TGTGCCAGCAGTGACTCAGCAGGAACCAATGAGCAGTTCTTC. It yields the protein CASSDSAGTNEQFF.

The chain joins TRBV7-6 to TRBJ1-2, with D maybe TRBD1 (5 bases). V was clipped by 4 bases and J by 4 bases, with 16 bases between them. Looked up from germline, CDR1 is SGHVS and CDR2 is FNYEAQ. CDR3 length: 15 amino acids. This CDR3 is CASSSGGGAGYGYTF. In DNA form, the CDR3 reads TGTGCCAGCAGCTCTGGCGGGGGAGCGGGCTATGGCTACACCTTC.

The V call is TRBV19, the J call TRBJ1-5; D perhaps matches TRBD1 (6 bases). The V gene lost 4 bases and the J gene lost 5 bases, with 6 bases spanning the gap. Germline CDR1 LNHDA, CDR2 SQIVND (reference sequence). The CDR3 has 12 residues. The CDR3 loop is CASSNRDQPQHF. CDR3 in DNA: TGTGCCAGTAGTAACAGGGATCAGCCCCAGCATTTT.

This sequence joins TRBV9 and TRBJ2-2; TRBD1 aligns across 7 bases. J gave up 4 bases and V 0 bases, and 6 bases lay outside the gene matches. The CDR3 extends over 16 amino acids. Germline values: CDR1 SGDLS, CDR2 YYNGEE. CDR3 bases: TGTGCCAGCAGCGTAGATCCCCGGACAGGCACCGGGGAGCTGTTTTTT. Amino acid sequence: CASSVDPRTGTGELFF.

The rearrangement joins TRBV2 to TRBJ2-1; 11 positions match TRBD2. The length of the CDR3 is 14 residues. With 5 bases clipped from V and 12 bases from J, the junction kept 9 bases outside the gene matches. Germline CDR1 SNHLY, CDR2 FYNNEI. The CDR3 DNA is TGTGCCAGCAGTTTTTCTCTAGCGGGGGGTACGCAGTTCTTC. It translates to CASSFSLAGGTQFF.

The CDR3 DNA sequence: TGCGCCAGCAGCCTTTCCGGTCTGACAGATACGCAGTATTTT. Translating it yields CASSLSGLTDTQYF. The gene calls are TRBV4-3 and TRBJ2-3, with unresolved D. The V gene's germline CDR1 is LGHNA and CDR2 YSLEER. The V gene lost 4 bases and the J gene lost 3 bases, with 11 bases spanning the gap. CDR3 length: 14 residues.

The table lists this clone with a few counts. This chain connects TRBV27 to TRBJ1-2; tentative D call: TRBD1 (5 bases). V lost 4 bases to trimming and J lost 7 bases, with 19 bases between them. Germline V gives CDR1 MNHEY, CDR2 SMNVEV (reference sequence). This CDR3 is 15 amino acids long. The CDR3 sequence is CASSSVPQGYPGYTF. Here the CDR3 DNA reads TGTGCCAGCAGTTCGGTTCCTCAGGGTTACCCTGGCTACACCTTC.

This chain joins TRBV6-1 and TRBJ1-6; no reliable D call. Germline V gene lookup returns CDR1 MNHNS and CDR2 SASEGT. V shed 3 bases and J shed 6 bases, with 6 bases lying between them. The CDR3 is 13 residues long. In DNA, the CDR3 is TGTGCCAGCAGTGAGAGGAGTAATTCACCCCTCCACTTT. Amino acid sequence: CASSERSNSPLHF.

This rearrangement joins TRBV7-8 to TRBJ2-5, with unresolved D. Germline V lookup: CDR1 SGHVS, CDR2 FQNEAQ. This CDR3 has 13 residues. The V and J ends lost 2 bases and 3 bases respectively, with 7 bases between them. CDR3 sequence: CASSLSPEETQYF. In nucleotides, the CDR3 is TGTGCCAGCAGCTTATCCCCTGAAGAGACCCAGTACTTC. Based on the CDR3 plus reference TRBV7-8 and TRBJ2-5, the full variable domain is GAGVSQSPRYKVAKRGQDVALRCDPISGHVSLFWYQQALGQGPEFLTYFQNEAQLDKSGLPSDRFFAERPEGSVSTLKIQRTQQEDSAVYLCASSLSPEETQYFGPGTRLLVL.

This sequence joins TRBV12-3 or TRBV12-4 and TRBJ1-6; tentative D call: TRBD1 (6 bases). The CDR3 extends over 13 amino acids. V was cut by 6 bases and J by 3 bases, with 6 bases left in between. CDR3 residues: CASRDSYNSPLHF. CDR3 nucleotides: TGTGCCAGCAGGGACAGCTATAATTCACCCCTCCACTTT.

The chain couples TRBV5-8 to TRBJ1-2; a weak D match, TRBD1 (5 bases). Trimming took 0 bases from V and 1 from J, leaving 10 bases between them. This CDR3 contains 15 residues. Germline CDR1 is SGHTS and CDR2 is YDEGEE. CDR3 protein: CASSLGQQVNYGYTF. The CDR3 DNA follows: TGTGCCAGCAGCTTGGGACAGCAAGTTAACTATGGCTACACCTTC.